This T cell receptor (beta chain) is from a study of shared clonotypes between healthy human individuals. Study context: Researchers assigned three CD4 naive, three CD4 memory, two CD8 naive and one CD8 memory plate to each donor. Points from the study as a whole: Researchers sampled only blood; tissue repertoires likely differ.

After removal of 4 bases from V and 5 bases from J, the junction contained 11 bases not matched to a gene. The CDR3 loop spans 16 amino acids. The V gene's germline CDR1 is SGHNT and CDR2 YYREEE (reference sequence). Details on this clone: Its antigen is still unknown.

Method: immunoSEQ multiplex PCR; TCRdb's copy keeps in-frame clones and lacks some. The sample yields about 2 million clones, 85% to 95% seen once. The sequence derives from a man between 18 and 29 years old in good health. This chain connects TRBV5-4 to TRBJ1-1, with 10 positions matching TRBD1. Specimen: naive CD4+ T cells sorted from blood. Stated subset: CD45RA+ positively selected. CDR3 nucleotides: TGTGCCAGCAGCCTAGACAGGGGGCAAGGTCGGACTGAAGCTTTCTTT. It translates to CASSLDRGQGRTEAFF.